One sample yielded the 20 T cell receptor beta chains listed below, sequenced in a study of shared clonotypes between healthy human individuals. Profiled with immunoSEQ multiplex PCR; TCRdb holds only in-frame clones, not every one. Of about half a million clones in the sample, around 75% are singletons; the top ten hold 13%. The sequenced sample consisted of PBMCs. These receptor sequences come from a woman in her thirties or forties in good health. Some clones in this sample may be carry-over from other donors' samples.

The rearrangement joins TRBV30 to TRBJ2-7; no firm D call. Germline CDR1 GTSNPN, CDR2 SVGIG (reference sequence). CDR3 size: 12 residues. Trimming took 3 bases from V and 5 from J, leaving 11 bases between them. The CDR3 here is CAWRYPSNEQYF. The CDR3, as DNA: TGTGCCTGGAGGTACCCATCGAACGAGCAGTACTTC.

The chain uses TRBV7-3 and TRBJ2-1; 8 bases fit TRBD2. With 1 base clipped from V and 4 bases from J, the junction kept 15 bases outside the gene matches. The CDR3 has 19 amino acids. CDR1 and CDR2 from the germline V gene are SGHTA and FQGTGA. The CDR3 reads CASSLNAASGSAFYNEQFF. The CDR3 bases are TGTGCCAGCAGCTTAAATGCGGCGAGCGGGAGTGCCTTTTACAATGAGCAGTTCTTC.

The chain combines TRBV5-1 with TRBJ2-2; the D is unclear. Deletions cut 3 bases from V and 5 bases from J, with 11 bases between. CDR1 is SGHRS and CDR2 is YFSETQ in the germline V gene. CDR3 length: 14 residues. The CDR3: CASSSRPATGELFF. DNA of the CDR3: TGCGCCAGCAGCTCGCGTCCGGCGACCGGGGAGCTGTTTTTT.

About this clone: The same CDR3 arises from other DNA sequences in this sample as well. The V call is TRBV28, the J call TRBJ1-5; the D gene is possibly TRBD1 (5 bases). The V end was cut by 5 bases, the J end by 3 bases, with 8 bases between. This CDR3 has 13 residues. CDR1 is MDHEN and CDR2 is SYDVKM in the germline V gene. The CDR3 DNA follows: TGTGCCAGCAGTCTACAGGACAATCAGCCCCAGCATTTT. This codes for CASSLQDNQPQHF.

The chain joins TRBV7-2 to TRBJ2-5; perhaps TRBD2 as D (6 bases). Trimming pared 4 bases from V and 1 base from J, leaving 13 bases between. Germline CDR1 is SGHTA and CDR2 is FQGNSA. The CDR3 contains 15 residues. CDR3 amino acids: CASSSHRDFQETQYF. DNA of the CDR3: TGTGCCAGCAGCTCCCACCGGGACTTCCAAGAGACCCAGTACTTC.

The chain joins TRBV5-4 to TRBJ2-7; 9 nucleotides agree with TRBD2. Trimming removed 1 base from V and 6 bases from J; junction bases left unmatched: 11. Germline CDR1 SGHNT, CDR2 YYREEE (reference sequence). The CDR3 covers 16 residues. The CDR3 DNA is TGTGCCAGCAGCTTGCAAGTCGGGCTAGCGGGACCCGAGCAGTACTTC. Amino acids: CASSLQVGLAGPEQYF.

J is TRBJ2-7 and V is TRBV18; the D is unclear. Germline-derived CDR1 and CDR2 are KGHSH and LQKENI. There are 12 residues in the CDR3. Trimming removed 6 bases at V and 0 bases at J, with 6 bases between. CDR3 residues: CASSLSSYEQYF. The DNA for the CDR3 is TGTGCCAGCTCCCTGAGCTCCTACGAGCAGTACTTC.

The genes are TRBV28 and TRBJ2-7; D gene uncertain. Deletions cut 6 bases from V and 3 bases from J, with 15 bases between. The CDR3 extends over 14 amino acids. Per the germline V gene, CDR1 is MDHEN and CDR2 is SYDVKM. In DNA form, the CDR3 reads TGTGCCAGCAGAGAGCCCGGTCCTTACTACGAGCAGTACTTC. Protein: CASREPGPYYEQYF.

The chain combines TRBV5-1 with TRBJ2-3; D tentatively reads TRBD1 or TRBD2 (5 bases each). The germline CDR1 and CDR2 sequences are SGHRS and YFSETQ. Deletions cut 4 bases from V and 0 bases from J, with 9 bases between. This CDR3 has 14 residues. CDR3 bases: TGCGCCAGCAGCACGGGGCCTAGCACAGATACGCAGTATTTT. Protein: CASSTGPSTDTQYF.

V and J are TRBV4-1 and TRBJ1-4, with D tentatively TRBD1 (6 bases). Deletions cut 1 base from V and 0 bases from J, with 9 bases between. This CDR3 has 16 amino acids. The germline V gene has CDR1 MGHRA and CDR2 YSYEKL. The CDR3 nucleotides are TGCGCCAGCAGCCAAGGGGAGGGGGCAACTAATGAAAAACTGTTTTTT. Translating it yields CASSQGEGATNEKLFF.

The V call is TRBV5-4, the J call TRBJ2-3; TRBD2 agrees at 7 bases. Germline V CDR1 and CDR2: SGHNT, YYREEE (reference sequence). J gave up 5 bases and V 0 bases, and 9 bases lay outside the gene matches. CDR3 length: 16 residues. The CDR3 loop is CASSLGLGGGEDTQYF. The CDR3 nucleotides read TGTGCCAGCAGCTTGGGACTTGGGGGGGGAGAAGATACGCAGTATTTT.

The chain uses TRBV27 and TRBJ2-7; tentative D call: TRBD2 (8 bases). Germline values: CDR1 MNHEY, CDR2 SMNVEV (reference sequence). V lost 4 bases to trimming and J lost 4 bases, with 23 bases between them. The length of the CDR3 is 17 residues. In DNA form, the CDR3 reads TGTGCCAGCAGTTCTACCCTAGACAGGGCGGGAGGTTACGAGCAGTACTTC. Translation: CASSSTLDRAGGYEQYF.

The chain couples TRBV9 to TRBJ2-3; D call uncertain. Germline V gene sequence: CDR1 SGDLS, CDR2 YYNGEE. The ends were cut back, 0 bases at V and 0 bases at J, with 11 bases in the middle. This CDR3 contains 16 residues. The CDR3 protein is CASSVEPFGSTDTQYF. CDR3 bases: TGTGCCAGCAGCGTAGAACCCTTCGGCAGCACAGATACGCAGTATTTT.

About this clone itself: One junction end disagrees with the germline gene, perhaps due to a read error. This chain uses TRBV28 with TRBJ2-1; 9 nucleotides agree with TRBD2. CDR3 length equals 13 residues. The germline gives CDR1 MDHEN, CDR2 SYDVKM. CDR3 nucleotide sequence: TGTGCCGGCAGAGCGGGAGGCAAGAATGAGCAGTTCTTC. The encoded protein is CAGRAGGKNEQFF.

As DNA, the CDR3 is TGCAGTGCTAGAGACACCTACGAGCAGTACTTC. Its translation: CSARDTYEQYF. The chain recombines TRBV20-1 with TRBJ2-7; D is ambiguous. The V gene lost 0 bases and the J gene lost 2 bases, with 2 bases spanning the gap. The CDR3 runs to 11 residues. Germline V CDR1 and CDR2: DFQATT, SNEGSKA (reference sequence).

V usage is TRBV6-5 and J usage is TRBJ2-2; no clear D gene. V was clipped by 2 bases and J by 6 bases, with 13 bases between them. The CDR3 runs 15 residues. The germline V gene encodes CDR1 MNHEY and CDR2 SVGAGI. DNA of the CDR3: TGTGCCAGCAGTTACCGATGGTCTACCCCCGGGGAGCTGTTTTTT. Its translation is CASSYRWSTPGELFF.

The rearrangement joins TRBV2 to TRBJ1-2, with 8 positions matching TRBD1. The V segment lost 0 bases and the J segment 7 bases; nucleotides outside the gene matches: 7. CDR3 length: 15 residues. Germline assignment: CDR1 SNHLY and CDR2 FYNNEI. CDR3 in amino acids: CASSEALRDRGGYTF. In DNA, the CDR3 is TGTGCCAGCAGTGAAGCGCTTCGAGACAGGGGTGGCTACACCTTC.

The chain combines TRBV6-6 with TRBJ1-3, with TRBD1 matching 7 bases. The length of the CDR3 is 14 residues. Germline CDR1 MNHNY, CDR2 SVGAGI (reference sequence). V lost 2 bases, J lost 8 bases, and 6 bases stayed unmatched. The CDR3 loop is CASSYPAQGDTIYF. Here the CDR3 DNA reads TGTGCCAGCAGTTACCCGGCGCAGGGGGACACCATATATTTT.

This sequence joins TRBV6-4 and TRBJ2-7; 7 positions agree with TRBD2. Germline V gene data show CDR1 as MRHNA and CDR2 as SNTAGT. The junction had 10 bases not matched to a gene; V was cut back by 6 bases and J by 2 bases. CDR3 length: 15 amino acids. The CDR3 DNA is TGTGCCAGCAGGGGAACCGGGAGGTCCCCCTACGAGCAGTACTTC. As protein: CASRGTGRSPYEQYF.

The chain employs TRBV7-9 and TRBJ2-7; the match to TRBD2 covers 9 bases. Unmatched junction bases numbered 6, after V lost 4 bases and J lost 2 bases. The germline gives CDR1 SEHNR, CDR2 FQNEAQ (reference sequence). CDR3 length: 15 amino acids. The DNA of the CDR3 is TGTGCCAGCAGCTCACGACTAGCGGCTACCTACGAGCAGTACTTC. Encoded protein: CASSSRLAATYEQYF.